This T cell receptor beta chain was documented in a study of beta chain features in type 1 diabetes. Expressed TCRB transcripts were sequenced, since all the RNA that had been isolated was reverse transcribed. TCRdb keeps only in-frame clones here, not all; method: immunoSEQ multiplex PCR. The sample has 900,000 or so clones, 17% seen once. This clone was found a few times. Trimming shortened V by 4 bases and J by 1 base, and 13 bases separated the two germline ends. This CDR3 comprises 15 residues. The germline gives CDR1 MNHNS, CDR2 SASEGT. This receptor was identified in a young woman in good health. Sequences were obtained from naive CD4+ T cells from blood. The chain joins TRBV6-1 to TRBJ1-1; D is possibly TRBD1 (5 bases). This CDR3 reads CASSVLGGANTEAFF. The CDR3 DNA reads as TGTGCCAGCAGTGTTCTGGGAGGGGCGAACACTGAAGCTTTCTTT.